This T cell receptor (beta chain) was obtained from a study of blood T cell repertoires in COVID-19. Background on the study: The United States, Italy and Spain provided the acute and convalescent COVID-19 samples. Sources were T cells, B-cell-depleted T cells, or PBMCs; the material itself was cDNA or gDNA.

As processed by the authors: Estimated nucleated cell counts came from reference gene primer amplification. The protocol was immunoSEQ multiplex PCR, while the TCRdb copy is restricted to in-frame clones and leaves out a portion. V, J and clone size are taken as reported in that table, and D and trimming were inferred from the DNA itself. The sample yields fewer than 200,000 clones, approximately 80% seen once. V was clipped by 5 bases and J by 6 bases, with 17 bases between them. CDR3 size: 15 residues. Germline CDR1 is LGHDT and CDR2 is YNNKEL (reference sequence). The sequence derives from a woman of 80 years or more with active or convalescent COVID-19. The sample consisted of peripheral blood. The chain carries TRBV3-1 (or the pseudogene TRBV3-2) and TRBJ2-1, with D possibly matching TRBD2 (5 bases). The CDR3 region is CASSGNRETVNEQFF. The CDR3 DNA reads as TGTGCCAGCAGCGGAAACCGGGAAACCGTCAATGAGCAGTTCTTC.